This section outlines one TCR beta chain sequence together with its context. Its target is not known. The sample is drawn from a study of T-cell memory formation after mild COVID-19. Study-level background: The TCR clusters were mostly specific to one donor. Study results and limitations: CD4+ contracting clones were found mainly in CM and EM, and CD8+ ones in EMRA. Nothing confirmed that second-wave clones peaking on day 37 were specific for SARS-CoV-2. Clones that contracted from day 15 to 85 had balanced CD4/CD8; later expanders were CD4+ biased.

TCRdb re-analysed the 5' RACE reads in MiXCR, keeping a single row per CDR3 protein. This sample has fewer than 400,000 distinct CDR3 sequences, with approximately 15% found just once. CDR1 and CDR2 from the germline V gene are MGHRA and YSYEKL. The CDR3 has 13 residues. Trimming left V 1 base short and J 5 bases short, with 5 bases between. This receptor was taken from a man younger than 30 who had mild COVID-19 (a few samples of this study predate the infection). Cell type and time point are not known. This sequence joins TRBV4-1 and TRBJ2-2; D uncertain. The specimen sequenced was PBMCs or a T cell subset sorted from them (not recorded which). CDR3 DNA sequence: TGCGCCAGCAGCCAAGTAATTACCGGGGAGCTGTTTTTT. Translation gives CASSQVITGELFF.